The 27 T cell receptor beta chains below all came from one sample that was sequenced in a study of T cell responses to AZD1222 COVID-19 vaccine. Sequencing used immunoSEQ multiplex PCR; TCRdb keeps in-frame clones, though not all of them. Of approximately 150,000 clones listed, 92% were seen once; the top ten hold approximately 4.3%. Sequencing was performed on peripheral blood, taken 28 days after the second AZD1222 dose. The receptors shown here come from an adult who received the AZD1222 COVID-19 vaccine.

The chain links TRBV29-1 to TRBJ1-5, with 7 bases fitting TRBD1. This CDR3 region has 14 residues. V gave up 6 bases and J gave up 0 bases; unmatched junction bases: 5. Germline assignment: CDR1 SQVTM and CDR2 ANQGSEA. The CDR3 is CSVSRTGSNQPQHF. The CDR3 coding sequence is TGCAGCGTATCCCGGACAGGTAGCAATCAGCCCCAGCATTTT.

The CDR3 sequence: CASSRRLTRGYTEAFF. Written as DNA, the CDR3 is TGTGCCAGCAGCCGACGGCTGACGAGGGGATACACTGAAGCTTTCTTT. The chain joins TRBV4-2 to TRBJ1-1, with a weak D call TRBD1 (5 bases). V was cut by 4 bases and J by 3 bases, with 18 bases left in between. This CDR3 has 16 amino acids. Per germline, CDR1 LGHNA and CDR2 YNFKEQ.

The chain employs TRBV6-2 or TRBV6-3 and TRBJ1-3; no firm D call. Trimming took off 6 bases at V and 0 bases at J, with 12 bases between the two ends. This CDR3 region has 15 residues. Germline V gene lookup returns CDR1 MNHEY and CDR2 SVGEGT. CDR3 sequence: CASSADRDSGNTIYF. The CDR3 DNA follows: TGTGCCAGCAGCGCCGACCGTGACTCTGGAAACACCATATATTTT.

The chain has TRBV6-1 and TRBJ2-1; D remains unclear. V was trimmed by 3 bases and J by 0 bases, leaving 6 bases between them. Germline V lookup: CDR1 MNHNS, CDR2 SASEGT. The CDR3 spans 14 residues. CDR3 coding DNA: TGTGCCAGCAGTGACCTAGACTCCTACAATGAGCAGTTCTTC. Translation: CASSDLDSYNEQFF.

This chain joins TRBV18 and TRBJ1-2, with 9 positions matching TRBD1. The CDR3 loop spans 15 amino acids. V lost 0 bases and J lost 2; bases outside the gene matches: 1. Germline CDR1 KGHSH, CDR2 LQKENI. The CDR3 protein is CASSPPGTGNYGYTF. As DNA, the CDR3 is TGTGCCAGCTCACCACCCGGGACAGGGAACTATGGCTACACCTTC.

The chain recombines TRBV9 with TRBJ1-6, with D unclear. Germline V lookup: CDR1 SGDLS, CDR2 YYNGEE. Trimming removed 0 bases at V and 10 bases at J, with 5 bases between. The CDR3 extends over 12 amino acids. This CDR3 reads CASSVGGSPLHF. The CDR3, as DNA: TGTGCCAGCAGCGTAGGAGGCTCACCCCTCCACTTT.

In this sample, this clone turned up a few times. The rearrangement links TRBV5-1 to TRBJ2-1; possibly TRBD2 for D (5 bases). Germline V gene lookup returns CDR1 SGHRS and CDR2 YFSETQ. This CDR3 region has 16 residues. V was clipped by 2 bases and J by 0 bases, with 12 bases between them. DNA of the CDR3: TGCGCCAGCAGCTTATCTAGCCGGAGCTCCTACAATGAGCAGTTCTTC. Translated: CASSLSSRSSYNEQFF. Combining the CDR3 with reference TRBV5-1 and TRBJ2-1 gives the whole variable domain KAGVTQTPRYLIKTRGQQVTLSCSPISGHRSVSWYQQTPGQGLQFLFEYFSETQRNKGNFPGRFSGRQFSNSRSEMNVSTLELGDSALYLCASSLSSRSSYNEQFFGPGTRLTVL.

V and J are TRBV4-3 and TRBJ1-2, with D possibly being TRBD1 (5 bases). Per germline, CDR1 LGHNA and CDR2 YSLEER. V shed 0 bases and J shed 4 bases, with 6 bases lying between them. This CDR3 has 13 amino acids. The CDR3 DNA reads TGCGCCAGCAGCCAAGAGGGGCTCTATGGCTACACCTTC. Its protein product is CASSQEGLYGYTF.

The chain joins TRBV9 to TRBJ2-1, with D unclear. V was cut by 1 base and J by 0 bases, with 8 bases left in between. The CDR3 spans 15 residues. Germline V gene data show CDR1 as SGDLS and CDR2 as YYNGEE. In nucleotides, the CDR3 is TGTGCCAGCAGCGTACTGGTGACCTCCTACAATGAGCAGTTCTTC. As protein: CASSVLVTSYNEQFF.

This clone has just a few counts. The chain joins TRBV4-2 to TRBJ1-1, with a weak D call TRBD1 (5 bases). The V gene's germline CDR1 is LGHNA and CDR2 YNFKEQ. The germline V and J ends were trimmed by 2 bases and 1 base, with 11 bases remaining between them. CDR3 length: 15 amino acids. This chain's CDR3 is CASSQLGGKNTEAFF. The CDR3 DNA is TGTGCCAGCAGCCAACTTGGGGGGAAGAACACTGAAGCTTTCTTT.

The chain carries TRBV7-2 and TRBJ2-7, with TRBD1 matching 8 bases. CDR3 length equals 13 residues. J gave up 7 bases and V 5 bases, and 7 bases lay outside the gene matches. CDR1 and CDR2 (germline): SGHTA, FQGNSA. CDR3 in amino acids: CASSPGTGREQYF. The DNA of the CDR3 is TGTGCCAGCAGCCCCGGGACAGGACGGGAGCAGTACTTC.

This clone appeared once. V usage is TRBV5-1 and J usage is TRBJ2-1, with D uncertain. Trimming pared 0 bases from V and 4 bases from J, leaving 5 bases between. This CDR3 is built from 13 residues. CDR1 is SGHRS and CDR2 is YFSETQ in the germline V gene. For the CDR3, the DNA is TGCGCCAGCAGCTTGGTACAGTACAATGAGCAGTTCTTC. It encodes CASSLVQYNEQFF.

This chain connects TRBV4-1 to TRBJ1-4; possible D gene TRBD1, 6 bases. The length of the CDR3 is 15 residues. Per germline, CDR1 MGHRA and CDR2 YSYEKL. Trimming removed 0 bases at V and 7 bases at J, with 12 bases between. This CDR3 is CASSQDTGISEKLFF. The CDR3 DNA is TGCGCCAGCAGCCAAGATACAGGGATCAGTGAAAAACTGTTTTTT.

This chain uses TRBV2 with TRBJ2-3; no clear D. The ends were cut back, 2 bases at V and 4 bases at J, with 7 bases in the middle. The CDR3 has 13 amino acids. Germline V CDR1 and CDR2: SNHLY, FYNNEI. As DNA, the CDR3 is TGTGCCAGCAGTGAAACGCTGGCAGATACGCAGTATTTT. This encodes CASSETLADTQYF. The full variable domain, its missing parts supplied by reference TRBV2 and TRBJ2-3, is EPEVTQTPSHQVTQMGQEVILRCVPISNHLYFYWYRQILGQKVEFLVSFYNNEISEKSEIFDDQFSVERPDGSNFTLKIRSTKLEDSAMYFCASSETLADTQYFGPGTRLTVL.

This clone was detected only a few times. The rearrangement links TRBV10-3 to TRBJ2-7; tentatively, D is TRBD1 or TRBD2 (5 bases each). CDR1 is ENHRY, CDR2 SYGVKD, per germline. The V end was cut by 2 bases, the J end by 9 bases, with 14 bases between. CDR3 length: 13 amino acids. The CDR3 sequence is CAISEGGQAAQYF. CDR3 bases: TGTGCCATCAGTGAGGGGGGTCAGGCGGCGCAGTACTTC.

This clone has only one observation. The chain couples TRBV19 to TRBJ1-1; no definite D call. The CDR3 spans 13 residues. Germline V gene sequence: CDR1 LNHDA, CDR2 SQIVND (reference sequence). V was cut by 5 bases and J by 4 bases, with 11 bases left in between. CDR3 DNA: TGTGCCAGTAGTGCCAGAATACTCACTGAAGCTTTCTTT. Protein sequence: CASSARILTEAFF.

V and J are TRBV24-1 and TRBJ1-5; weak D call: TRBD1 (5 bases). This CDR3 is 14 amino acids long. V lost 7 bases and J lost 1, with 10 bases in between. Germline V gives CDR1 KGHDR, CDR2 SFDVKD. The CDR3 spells CATSSAGSNQPQHF. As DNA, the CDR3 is TGTGCCACCAGCAGTGCAGGGAGCAATCAGCCCCAGCATTTT.

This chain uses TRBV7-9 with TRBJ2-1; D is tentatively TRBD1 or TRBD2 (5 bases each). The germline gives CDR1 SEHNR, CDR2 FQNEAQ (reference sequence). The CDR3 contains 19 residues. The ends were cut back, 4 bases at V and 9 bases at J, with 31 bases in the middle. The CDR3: CASSSTTGAGVGPMGEQFF. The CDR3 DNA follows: TGTGCCAGCAGCTCCACTACCGGGGCCGGGGTTGGCCCCATGGGTGAGCAGTTCTTC.

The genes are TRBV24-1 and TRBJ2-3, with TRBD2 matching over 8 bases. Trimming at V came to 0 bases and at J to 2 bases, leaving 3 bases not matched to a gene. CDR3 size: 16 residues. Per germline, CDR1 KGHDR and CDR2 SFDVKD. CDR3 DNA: TGTGCCACCAGTGATTTGACTAGCGGACCCACAGATACGCAGTATTTT. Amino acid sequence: CATSDLTSGPTDTQYF.

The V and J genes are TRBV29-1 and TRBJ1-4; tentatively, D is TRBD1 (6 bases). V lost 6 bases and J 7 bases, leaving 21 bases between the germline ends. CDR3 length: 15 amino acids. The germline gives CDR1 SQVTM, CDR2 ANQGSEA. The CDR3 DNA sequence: TGCAGCGTGGGGGCTCCGTCTATCAGCGGTGAAAAACTGTTTTTT. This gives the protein CSVGAPSISGEKLFF.

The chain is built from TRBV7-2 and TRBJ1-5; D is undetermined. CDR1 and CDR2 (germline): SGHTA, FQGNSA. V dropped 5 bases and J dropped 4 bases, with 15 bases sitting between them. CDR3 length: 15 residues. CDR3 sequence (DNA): TGTGCCAGCAGCCCCCGGCCTGGCGGGAATCAGCCCCAGCATTTT. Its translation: CASSPRPGGNQPQHF.

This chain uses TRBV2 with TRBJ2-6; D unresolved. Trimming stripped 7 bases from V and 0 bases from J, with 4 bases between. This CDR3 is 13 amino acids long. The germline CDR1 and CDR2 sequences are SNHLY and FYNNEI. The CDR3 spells CASKTSGANVLTF. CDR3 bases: TGTGCCAGCAAGACCTCTGGGGCCAACGTCCTGACTTTC.

CDR3 protein: CASSSLGRVNGYTF. DNA for the CDR3: TGTGCCAGCAGTTCCCTTGGGAGGGTTAATGGCTACACCTTC. V is TRBV6-5 and J is TRBJ1-2; D call uncertain. V was clipped by 4 bases and J by 6 bases, with 15 bases between them. The CDR3 extends over 14 amino acids. The germline V gene has CDR1 MNHEY and CDR2 SVGAGI.

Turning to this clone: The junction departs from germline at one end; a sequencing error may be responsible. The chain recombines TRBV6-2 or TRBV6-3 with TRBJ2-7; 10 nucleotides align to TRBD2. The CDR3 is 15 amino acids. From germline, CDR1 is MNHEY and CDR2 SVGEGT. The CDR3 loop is CASGYRTSGNYEQYF. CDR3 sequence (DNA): TGTGCCAGCGGTTATAGGACTAGCGGAAATTACGAGCAGTACTTC.

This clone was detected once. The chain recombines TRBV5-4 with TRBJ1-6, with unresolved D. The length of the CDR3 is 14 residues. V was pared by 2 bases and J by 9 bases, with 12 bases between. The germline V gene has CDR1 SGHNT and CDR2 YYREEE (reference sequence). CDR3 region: CASSFNFAGSPLHF. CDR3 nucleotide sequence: TGTGCCAGCAGCTTCAACTTCGCAGGTTCACCCCTCCACTTT.

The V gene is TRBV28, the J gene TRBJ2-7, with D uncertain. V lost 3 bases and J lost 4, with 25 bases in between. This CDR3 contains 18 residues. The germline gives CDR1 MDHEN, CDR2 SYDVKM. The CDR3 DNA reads TGTGCCAGCAGTTTGGACCCCCCCGGGTTTCCGCTGGGGTACGAGCAGTACTTC. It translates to CASSLDPPGFPLGYEQYF. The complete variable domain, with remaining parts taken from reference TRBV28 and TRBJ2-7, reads DVKVTQSSRYLVKRTGEKVFLECVQDMDHENMFWYRQDPGLGLRLIYFSYDVKMKEKGDIPEGYSVSREKKERFSLILESASTNQTSMYLCASSLDPPGFPLGYEQYFGPGTRLTVT.

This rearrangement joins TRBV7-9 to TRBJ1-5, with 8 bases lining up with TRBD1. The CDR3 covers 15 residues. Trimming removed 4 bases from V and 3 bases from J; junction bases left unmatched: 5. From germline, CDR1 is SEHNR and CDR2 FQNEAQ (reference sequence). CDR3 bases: TGTGCCAGCAGCTCCCAGGGGGCATACAATCAGCCCCAGCATTTT. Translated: CASSSQGAYNQPQHF.